The 9 T cell receptor beta chains in this list originate from one sample, sequenced in a study of blood T cell repertoires in COVID-19 (TCRdb year 2020). Receptors were amplified or captured by the immunoSEQ multiplex PCR assay. TCRdb holds this immuneACCESS table with in-frame rearrangements only. Some clones are missing; in checked studies, unresolved V genes explain under half, and the rest has no known cause. A total of about 160,000 clones appear in this sample, approximately 87% of them only once. The top ten hold approximately 10% of the sample. The sequenced material came from peripheral blood. The receptors originated from a woman aged 70 to 79 with COVID-19, enrolled during active disease.

This chain uses TRBV6-5 with TRBJ1-1; unclear D gene. Trimming left V 4 bases short and J 2 bases short, with 11 bases between. Germline loops: CDR1 MNHEY, CDR2 SVGAGI. This CDR3 has 14 amino acids. CDR3 coding DNA: TGTGCCAGCAGTTTACGGGAGCCCAACACTGAAGCTTTCTTT. It translates to CASSLREPNTEAFF.

The genes are TRBV28 and TRBJ1-2; perhaps TRBD1 as D (6 bases). This CDR3 region has 15 residues. CDR1 and CDR2 from the germline V gene are MDHEN and SYDVKM. V was cut by 6 bases and J by 5 bases, with 19 bases left in between. The CDR3 loop is CASRSQGKNVYGYTF. The CDR3 DNA sequence: TGTGCCAGCAGGTCTCAGGGGAAAAATGTATATGGCTACACCTTC.

The rearrangement uses TRBV24-1 and TRBJ1-4; 11 positions match TRBD1. V lost 5 bases to trimming and J lost 8 bases; unmatched junction nucleotides: 12. CDR1 is KGHDR and CDR2 is SFDVKD in the germline V gene. The CDR3 runs 17 residues. CDR3 residues: CATSASGTGGDYEKLFF. The CDR3 bases are TGTGCCACCAGTGCCTCCGGGACAGGGGGAGATTACGAAAAACTGTTTTTT.

The gene calls are TRBV5-1 and TRBJ2-7; 9 bases match TRBD1. The germline CDR1 and CDR2 sequences are SGHRS and YFSETQ. V shed 4 bases and J 5 bases; nucleotides not matched to a gene: 16. The CDR3 runs to 17 residues. The CDR3 protein is CASSQRPSGTGLDEQYF. In DNA form, the CDR3 reads TGCGCCAGCAGCCAACGACCCTCCGGGACAGGGTTGGACGAGCAGTACTTC.

This rearrangement joins TRBV7-2 to TRBJ1-2, with D unclear. Germline values: CDR1 SGHTA, CDR2 FQGNSA. The CDR3 covers 13 residues. Trimming took off 1 base at V and 5 bases at J, with 8 bases between the two ends. This CDR3 reads CASSLETVYGYTF. The CDR3 DNA is TGTGCCAGCAGCTTAGAAACGGTATATGGCTACACCTTC.

The rearrangement links TRBV4-2 to TRBJ2-2; D might be TRBD1 (5 bases). CDR1 LGHNA and CDR2 YNFKEQ come from the germline V gene. The CDR3 length is 17 residues. V lost 4 bases, J lost 1 base, and 16 bases lay in between. CDR3 bases: TGTGCCAGCAGCCGTGGGCCCAGCCAGGGGAACACCGGGGAGCTGTTTTTT. Its translation: CASSRGPSQGNTGELFF.

The J gene is TRBJ1-2, the V gene TRBV7-9, with D possibly matching TRBD1 (6 bases). Germline loops: CDR1 SEHNR, CDR2 FQNEAQ (reference sequence). Trimming removed 5 bases from V and 4 bases from J, with 14 bases in between. This CDR3 contains 14 residues. Written as DNA, the CDR3 is TGTGCCAGCAGCCCGGACAGAAGAGGCTATGGCTACACCTTC. Protein: CASSPDRRGYGYTF. Using reference TRBV7-9 and TRBJ1-2 for the parts outside the CDR3, the full variable domain is DTGVSQNPRHKITKRGQNVTFRCDPISEHNRLYWYRQTLGQGPEFLTYFQNEAQLEKSRLLSDRFSAERPKGSFSTLEIQRTEQGDSAMYLCASSPDRRGYGYTFGSGTRLTVV.

The chain has TRBV7-2 and TRBJ1-1, with TRBD1 matching 9 bases. Germline V gene lookup returns CDR1 SGHTA and CDR2 FQGNSA. The trim removed 5 bases at V and 6 bases at J, leaving 7 bases unmatched. The CDR3 runs to 14 residues. CDR3 region: CASSPGQGRSEAFF. The CDR3 DNA is TGTGCCAGCAGCCCGGGACAGGGACGTTCTGAAGCTTTCTTT.

The rearrangement joins TRBV19 to TRBJ1-4, with TRBD1 identical over 9 bases. The CDR3 is made up of 13 amino acids. Losses at the gene ends were 9 bases for V and 4 bases for J; bases not matched to a gene: 3. The germline V gene encodes CDR1 LNHDA and CDR2 SQIVND (reference sequence). In DNA, the CDR3 is TGTGCCAGCGGGACAGGGATTAATGAAAAACTGTTTTTT. Encoded protein: CASGTGINEKLFF.